This T cell receptor beta chain was retrieved from a study of chronic HIV infection and antiretroviral therapy. This clonotype was observed at least ten times. TCRdb redid the calling of the 5' RACE reads with MiXCR, one entry per CDR3 protein. Of about 38,000 distinct CDR3 sequences listed, 7.5% to 9% are singletons. After removal of 2 bases from V and 0 bases from J, the junction contained 0 bases not matched to a gene. The CDR3 is 15 amino acids. CDR1 and CDR2 from the germline V gene are MRHNA and SNTAGT. This chain connects TRBV6-4 to TRBJ2-3; 9 nucleotides line up with TRBD1. The sample taken for sequencing was peripheral blood. The TCR comes from an adult who had HIV and had not received antiretroviral therapy, or was an uninfected healthy control (not recorded which). The CDR3 sequence is CASSDGTGSTDTQYF. The CDR3 DNA sequence: TGTGCCAGCAGTGACGGGACAGGGAGCACAGATACGCAGTATTTT.